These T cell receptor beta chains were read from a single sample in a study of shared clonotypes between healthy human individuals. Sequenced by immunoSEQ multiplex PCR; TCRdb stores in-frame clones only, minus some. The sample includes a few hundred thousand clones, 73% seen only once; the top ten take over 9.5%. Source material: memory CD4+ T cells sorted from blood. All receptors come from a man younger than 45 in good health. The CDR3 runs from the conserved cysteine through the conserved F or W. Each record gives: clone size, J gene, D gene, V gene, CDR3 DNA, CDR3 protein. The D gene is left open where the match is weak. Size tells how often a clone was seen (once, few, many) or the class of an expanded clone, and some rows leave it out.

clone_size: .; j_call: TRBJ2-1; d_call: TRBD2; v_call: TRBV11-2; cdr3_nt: TGTGCCAGCAGCTTAGTAGCGGGAGGCTCCTACAATGAGCAGTTCTTC; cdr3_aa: CASSLVAGGSYNEQFF
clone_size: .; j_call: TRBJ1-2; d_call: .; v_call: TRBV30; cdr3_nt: TGTGCCTGGATGGGCGGCGGGGGGCCGTCGGGTACCGGTTACTATGGCTACACCTTC; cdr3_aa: CAWMGGGGPSGTGYYGYTF
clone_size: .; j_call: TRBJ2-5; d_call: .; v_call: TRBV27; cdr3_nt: TGTGCCAGCAGTTTCATCCCCAATCAAGAGACCCAGTACTTC; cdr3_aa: CASSFIPNQETQYF
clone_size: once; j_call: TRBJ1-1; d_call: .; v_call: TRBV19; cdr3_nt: TGTGCCAGTCTCCAAAGCTGGAACGGTGAAGCTTTCTTT; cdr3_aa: CASLQSWNGEAFF
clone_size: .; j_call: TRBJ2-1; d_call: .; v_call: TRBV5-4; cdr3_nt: TGTGCCAGCAGCTTCGGCTCTCACAATGAGCAGTTCTTC; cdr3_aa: CASSFGSHNEQFF
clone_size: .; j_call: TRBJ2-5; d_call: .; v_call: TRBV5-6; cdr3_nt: TGTGCCAGCAGCTACGAGAGCGCGACCCAGTACTTC; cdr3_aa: CASSYESATQYF
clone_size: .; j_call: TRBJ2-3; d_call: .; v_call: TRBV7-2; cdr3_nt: TGTGCCAGCAGCCCCTCAAGGGGGGGACCAACGCAGTATTTT; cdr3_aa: CASSPSRGGPTQYF
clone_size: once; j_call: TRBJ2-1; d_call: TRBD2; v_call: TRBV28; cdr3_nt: TGTGCCAGCAGTTCCCTGGGTGCGGGAGGGTGGGTCAATGAGCAGTTCTTC; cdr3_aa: CASSSLGAGGWVNEQFF
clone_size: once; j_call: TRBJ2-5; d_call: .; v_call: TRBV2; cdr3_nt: TGTGCCAGCTCCCGCGGCCAAGAGACCCAGTACTTC; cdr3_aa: CASSRGQETQYF
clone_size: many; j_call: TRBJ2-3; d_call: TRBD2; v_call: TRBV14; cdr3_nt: TGTGCCAGCAGCCAAGAGCCCGCCCCGGGACTAGCGGGAGAGGGTACAGATACGCAGTATTTT; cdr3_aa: CASSQEPAPGLAGEGTDTQYF
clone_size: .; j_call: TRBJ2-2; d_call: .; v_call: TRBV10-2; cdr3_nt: TGCGCCAGCATGTGGTTTAGCGGCACCGGGGAGCTGTTTTTT; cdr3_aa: CASMWFSGTGELFF
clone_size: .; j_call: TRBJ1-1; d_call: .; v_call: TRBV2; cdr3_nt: TGTGCCAGCAGTGAACAGAGATTGAACACTGAAGCTTTCTTT; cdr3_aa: CASSEQRLNTEAFF
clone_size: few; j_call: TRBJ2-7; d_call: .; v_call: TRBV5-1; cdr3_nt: TGCGCCAGCAGCACCGAAAAAACCGGGCCCAGCTCCTACGAGCAGTACTTC; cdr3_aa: CASSTEKTGPSSYEQYF
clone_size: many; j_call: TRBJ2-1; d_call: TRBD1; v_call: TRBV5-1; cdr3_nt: TGCGCCAGCAGCAGCCGGGGACAGGGGGCCTACAATGAGCAGTTCTTC; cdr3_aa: CASSSRGQGAYNEQFF
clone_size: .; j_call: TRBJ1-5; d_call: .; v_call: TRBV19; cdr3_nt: TGTGCCAGTAGTCAGGGACTTCGGGGCAATCAGCCCCAGCATTTT; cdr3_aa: CASSQGLRGNQPQHF
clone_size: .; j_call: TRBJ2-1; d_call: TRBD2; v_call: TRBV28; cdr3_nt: TGTGCCAGTAGCGGGAGCCGAACCTACAATGAGCAGTTCTTC; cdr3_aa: CASSGSRTYNEQFF
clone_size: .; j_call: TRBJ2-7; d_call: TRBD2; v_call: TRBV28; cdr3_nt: TGTGCCAGCAGTTTCCCCCTAGCGGGAGAGAGTACCTACGAGCAGTACTTC; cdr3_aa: CASSFPLAGESTYEQYF
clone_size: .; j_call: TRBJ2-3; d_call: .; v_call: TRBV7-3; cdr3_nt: TGTGCCAGCAGCTTAAGGGATAACACAGATACGCAGTATTTT; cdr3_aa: CASSLRDNTDTQYF
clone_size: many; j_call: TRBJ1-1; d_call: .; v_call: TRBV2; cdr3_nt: TGTGCCAGCAGTGCCTCAGGGTACACTGAAGCTTTCTTT; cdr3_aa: CASSASGYTEAFF
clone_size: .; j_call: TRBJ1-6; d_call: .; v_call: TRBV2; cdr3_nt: TGTGCCAGCAGAGAGGACAGATCACCCCTCCACTTT; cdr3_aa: CASREDRSPLHF
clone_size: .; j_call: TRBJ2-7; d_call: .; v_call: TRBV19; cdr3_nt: TGTGCCAGTAACAGGAGGGCGGGATACGAGCAGTACTTC; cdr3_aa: CASNRRAGYEQYF
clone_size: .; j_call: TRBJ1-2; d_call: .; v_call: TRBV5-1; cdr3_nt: TGCGCCAGCAGTGTGGGCAGGGCTAACTATGGCTACACCTTC; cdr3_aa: CASSVGRANYGYTF
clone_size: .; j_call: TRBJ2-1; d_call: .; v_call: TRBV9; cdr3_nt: TGTGCCAGCAGCGTAGACGGCGGGATTGTGTACAATGAGCAGTTCTTC; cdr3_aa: CASSVDGGIVYNEQFF
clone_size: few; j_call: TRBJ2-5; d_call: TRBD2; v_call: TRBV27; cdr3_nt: TGTGCCAGCAGTTTCCGGGGGGAACCTCCATTGACCCAGTACTTC; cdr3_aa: CASSFRGEPPLTQYF
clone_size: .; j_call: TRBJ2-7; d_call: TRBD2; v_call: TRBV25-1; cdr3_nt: TGTGCCAGCAGTCACGCGGGAGCCAGCGGCAAGGACGAGCAGTACTTC; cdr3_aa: CASSHAGASGKDEQYF
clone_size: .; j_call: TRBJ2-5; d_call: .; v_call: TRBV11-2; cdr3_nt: TGTGCCAGCAGCTCCGCGGGACAGCCCCAAGAGACCCAGTACTTC; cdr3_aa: CASSSAGQPQETQYF
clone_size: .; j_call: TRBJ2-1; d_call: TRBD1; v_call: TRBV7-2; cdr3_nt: TGTGCCAGCAGCTTAGATTGGGGACAGGGGGGTGAGCAGTTCTTC; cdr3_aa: CASSLDWGQGGEQFF
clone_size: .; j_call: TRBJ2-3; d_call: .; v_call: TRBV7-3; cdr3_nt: TGTGCCAGCAGCTTATACGGGGGTTCCACAGATACGCAGTATTTT; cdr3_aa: CASSLYGGSTDTQYF
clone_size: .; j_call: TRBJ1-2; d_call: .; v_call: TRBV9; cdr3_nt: TGTGCCAGCAGCGTAGCAGCTACTAACTATGGCTACACCTTC; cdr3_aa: CASSVAATNYGYTF
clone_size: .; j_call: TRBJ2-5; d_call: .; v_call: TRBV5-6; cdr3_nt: TGTGCCAGCAGTGTTTCCGGGGAGACCCAGTACTTC; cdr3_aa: CASSVSGETQYF
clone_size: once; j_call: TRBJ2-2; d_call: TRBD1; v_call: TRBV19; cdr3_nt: TGTGCCAGTAGATTTGACAGGGGTGGGGAGCTGTTTTTT; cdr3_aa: CASRFDRGGELFF
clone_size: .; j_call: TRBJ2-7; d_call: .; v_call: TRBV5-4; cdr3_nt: TGTGCCAGCAGTTCTGCGGGTTCCTACGAGCAGTACTTC; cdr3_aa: CASSSAGSYEQYF
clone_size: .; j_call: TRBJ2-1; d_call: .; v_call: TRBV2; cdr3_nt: TGTGCCAGCAGTGGGCGCCAGGGGAACTACAATGAGCAGTTCTTC; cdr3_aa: CASSGRQGNYNEQFF
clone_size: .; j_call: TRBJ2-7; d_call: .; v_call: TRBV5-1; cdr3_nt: TGCGCCAGCGGATCAGACAGTAGCTCCTACGAGCAGTACTTC; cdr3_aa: CASGSDSSSYEQYF
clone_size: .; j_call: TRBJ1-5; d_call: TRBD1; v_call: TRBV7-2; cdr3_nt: TGTGCCAGCAGCTTGGGACAGGGTGTGGAGCAGCCCCAGCATTTT; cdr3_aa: CASSLGQGVEQPQHF
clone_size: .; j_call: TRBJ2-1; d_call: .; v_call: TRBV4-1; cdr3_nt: TGCGCCAGCAGCCGGGTTAATGAGCAGTTCTTC; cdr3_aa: CASSRVNEQFF
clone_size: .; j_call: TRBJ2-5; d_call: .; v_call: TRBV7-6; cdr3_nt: TGTGCCAGCAGCCCCTGGGGAGGGGGTGAACAAGAGACCCAGTACTTC; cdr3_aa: CASSPWGGGEQETQYF
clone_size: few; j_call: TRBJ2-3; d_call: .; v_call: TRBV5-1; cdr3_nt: TGCGCCAGCAGTAGCGATTGGGGCACAGATACGCAGTATTTT; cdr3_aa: CASSSDWGTDTQYF
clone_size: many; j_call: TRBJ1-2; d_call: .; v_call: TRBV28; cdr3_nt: TGTGCCAGCAGTTTACTGGTTTCCGATAGCTACTATGGCTACACCTTC; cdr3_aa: CASSLLVSDSYYGYTF
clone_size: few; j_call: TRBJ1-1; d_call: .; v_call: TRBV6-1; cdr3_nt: TGTGCCAGCAGTTTTATGGGGTCCTCGAACACTGAAGCTTTCTTT; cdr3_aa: CASSFMGSSNTEAFF
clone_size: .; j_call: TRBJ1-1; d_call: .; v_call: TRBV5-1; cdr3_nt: TGCGCCAGCAGCTTGGGTCCTTATACTGAAGCTTTCTTT; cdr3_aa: CASSLGPYTEAFF
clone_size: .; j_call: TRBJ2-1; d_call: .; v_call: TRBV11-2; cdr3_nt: TGTGCCAGCTCTTCTAGGGGAATCAATGAGCAGTTCTTC; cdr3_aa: CASSSRGINEQFF
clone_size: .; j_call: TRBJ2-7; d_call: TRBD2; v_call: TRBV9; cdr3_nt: TGTGCCAGCAGCGTAGGTGTGACTAGCGGGTCCTACGAGCAGTACTTC; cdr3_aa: CASSVGVTSGSYEQYF
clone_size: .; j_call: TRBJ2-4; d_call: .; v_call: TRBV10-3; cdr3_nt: TGTGCCATCGGCAGGGGCGGATTTGACATTCAGTACTTC; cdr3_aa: CAIGRGGFDIQYF
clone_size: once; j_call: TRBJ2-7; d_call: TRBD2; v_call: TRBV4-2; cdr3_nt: TGTGCCAGCAGCCAAGACCGGACTAGCGGGAGCTACGAGCAGTACTTC; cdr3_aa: CASSQDRTSGSYEQYF
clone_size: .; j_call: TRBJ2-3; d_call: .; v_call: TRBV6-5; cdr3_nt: TGTGCCACACAACAGGGTTTAGATACGCAGTATTTT; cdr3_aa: CATQQGLDTQYF
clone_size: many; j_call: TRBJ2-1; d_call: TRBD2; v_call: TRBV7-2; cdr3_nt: TGTGCCAGCAATCAACTAGCGGGAGTCTACAATGAGCAGTTCTTC; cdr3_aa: CASNQLAGVYNEQFF
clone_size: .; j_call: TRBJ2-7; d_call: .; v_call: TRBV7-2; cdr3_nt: TGTGCCAGCAGCTTAGATGGAGGGAGTGGCGAGCAGTACTTC; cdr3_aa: CASSLDGGSGEQYF
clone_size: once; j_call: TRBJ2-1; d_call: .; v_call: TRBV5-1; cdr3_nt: TGCGCCAGCAGCTTGGGTGCGGATCCCTACAATGAGCAGTTCTTC; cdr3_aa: CASSLGADPYNEQFF
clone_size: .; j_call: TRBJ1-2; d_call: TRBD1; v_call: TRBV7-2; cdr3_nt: TGTGCCAGCAGCCGAGAACCCCCGGGACAGGGGCCCCATGGCTACACCTTC; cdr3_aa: CASSREPPGQGPHGYTF
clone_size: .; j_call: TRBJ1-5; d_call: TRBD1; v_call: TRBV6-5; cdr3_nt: TGTGCCAGCAGCGCCCTCGGGACAGGGGAAGATAGTCAGCATTTT; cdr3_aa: CASSALGTGEDSQHF